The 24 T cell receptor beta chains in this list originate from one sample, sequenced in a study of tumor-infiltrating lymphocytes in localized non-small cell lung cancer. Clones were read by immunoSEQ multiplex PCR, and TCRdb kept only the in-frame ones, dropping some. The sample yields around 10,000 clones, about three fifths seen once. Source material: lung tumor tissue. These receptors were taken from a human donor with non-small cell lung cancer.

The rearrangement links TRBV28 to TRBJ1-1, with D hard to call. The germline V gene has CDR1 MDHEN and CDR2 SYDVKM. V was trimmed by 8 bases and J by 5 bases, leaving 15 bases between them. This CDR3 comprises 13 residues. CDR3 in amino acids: CASSEIRRTEAFF. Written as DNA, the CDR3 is TGTGCCAGCTCGGAAATAAGACGAACTGAAGCTTTCTTT. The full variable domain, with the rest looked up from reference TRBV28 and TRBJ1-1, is DVKVTQSSRYLVKRTGEKVFLECVQDMDHENMFWYRQDPGLGLRLIYFSYDVKMKEKGDIPEGYSVSREKKERFSLILESASTNQTSMYLCASSEIRRTEAFFGQGTRLTVV.

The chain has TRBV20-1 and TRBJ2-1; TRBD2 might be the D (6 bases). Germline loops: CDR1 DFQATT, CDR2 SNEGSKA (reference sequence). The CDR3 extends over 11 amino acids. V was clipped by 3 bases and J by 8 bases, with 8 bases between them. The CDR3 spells CSARGGYEQFF. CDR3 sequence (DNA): TGCAGTGCTAGGGGGGGTTATGAGCAGTTCTTC.

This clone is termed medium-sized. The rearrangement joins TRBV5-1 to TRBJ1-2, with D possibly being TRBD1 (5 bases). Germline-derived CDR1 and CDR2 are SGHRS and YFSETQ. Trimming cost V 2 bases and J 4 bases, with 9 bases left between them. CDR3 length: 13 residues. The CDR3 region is CASSFGRVYGYTF. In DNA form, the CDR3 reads TGCGCCAGCAGCTTCGGCAGGGTCTATGGCTACACCTTC.

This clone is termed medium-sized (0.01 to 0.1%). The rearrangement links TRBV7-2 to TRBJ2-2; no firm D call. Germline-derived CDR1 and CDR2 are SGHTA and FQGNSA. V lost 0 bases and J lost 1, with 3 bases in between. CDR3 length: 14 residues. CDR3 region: CASSLAQNTGELFF. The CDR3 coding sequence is TGTGCCAGCAGCTTAGCACAGAACACCGGGGAGCTGTTTTTT.

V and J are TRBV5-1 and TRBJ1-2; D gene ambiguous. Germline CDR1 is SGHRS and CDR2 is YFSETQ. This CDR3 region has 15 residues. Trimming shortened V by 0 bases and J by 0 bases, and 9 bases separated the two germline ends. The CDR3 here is CASSLEVGSNYGYTF. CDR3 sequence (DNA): TGCGCCAGCAGCTTGGAAGTAGGCTCTAACTATGGCTACACCTTC.

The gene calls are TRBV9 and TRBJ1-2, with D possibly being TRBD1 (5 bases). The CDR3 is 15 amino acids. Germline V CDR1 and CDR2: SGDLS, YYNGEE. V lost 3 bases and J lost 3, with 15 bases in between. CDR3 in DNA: TGTGCCAGCAGCGCCCTTGGGGGAATGCACTATGGCTACACCTTC. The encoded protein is CASSALGGMHYGYTF.

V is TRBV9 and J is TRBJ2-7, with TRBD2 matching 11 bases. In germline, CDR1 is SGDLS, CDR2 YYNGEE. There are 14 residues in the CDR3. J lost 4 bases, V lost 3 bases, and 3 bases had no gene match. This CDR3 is CASSAGLAGYEQYF. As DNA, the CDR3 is TGTGCCAGCAGCGCTGGACTAGCGGGTTACGAGCAGTACTTC.

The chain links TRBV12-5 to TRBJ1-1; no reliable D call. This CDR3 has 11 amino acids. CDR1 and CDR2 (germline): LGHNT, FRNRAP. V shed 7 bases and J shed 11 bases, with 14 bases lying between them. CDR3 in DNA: TGTGCTAGTGCTTCGGGTCCAGAGGCTTTCTTT. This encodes CASASGPEAFF.

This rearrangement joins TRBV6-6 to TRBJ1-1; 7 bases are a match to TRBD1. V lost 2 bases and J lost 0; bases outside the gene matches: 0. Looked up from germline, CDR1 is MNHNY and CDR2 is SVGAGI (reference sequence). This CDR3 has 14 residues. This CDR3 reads CASSYGTVNTEAFF. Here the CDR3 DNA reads TGTGCCAGCAGTTACGGGACAGTGAACACTGAAGCTTTCTTT.

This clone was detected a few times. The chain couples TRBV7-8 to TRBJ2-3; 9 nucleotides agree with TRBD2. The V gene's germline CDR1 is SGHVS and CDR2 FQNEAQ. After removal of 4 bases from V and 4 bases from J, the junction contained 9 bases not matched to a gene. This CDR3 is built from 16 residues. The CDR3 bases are TGTGCCAGCAGCTCTATAGCTAGCGGGAACTCAGATACGCAGTATTTT. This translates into CASSSIASGNSDTQYF.

Here the CDR3 reads CASSTGLLYTF. The CDR3 DNA reads as TGTGCCAGCAGCACAGGCTTACTCTACACCTTC. The chain has TRBV6-5 and TRBJ1-2; maybe TRBD1 (5 bases). The CDR3 loop spans 11 amino acids. Germline loops: CDR1 MNHEY, CDR2 SVGAGI. The ends were cut back, 6 bases at V and 10 bases at J, with 12 bases in the middle.

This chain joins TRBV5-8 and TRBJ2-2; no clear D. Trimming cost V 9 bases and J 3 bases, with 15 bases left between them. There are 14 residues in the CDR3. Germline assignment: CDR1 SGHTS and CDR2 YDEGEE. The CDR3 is CAIQRSRDTGELFF. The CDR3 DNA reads TGTGCCATTCAAAGGAGCCGAGACACCGGGGAGCTGTTTTTT.

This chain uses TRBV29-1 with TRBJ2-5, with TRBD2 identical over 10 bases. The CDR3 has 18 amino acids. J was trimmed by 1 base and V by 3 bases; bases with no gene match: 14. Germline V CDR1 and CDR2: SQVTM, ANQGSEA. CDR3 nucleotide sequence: TGCAGCGTTGAGCTGCGGCCGCTAGCGGGGGAACTCCAAGAGACCCAGTACTTC. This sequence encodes CSVELRPLAGELQETQYF.

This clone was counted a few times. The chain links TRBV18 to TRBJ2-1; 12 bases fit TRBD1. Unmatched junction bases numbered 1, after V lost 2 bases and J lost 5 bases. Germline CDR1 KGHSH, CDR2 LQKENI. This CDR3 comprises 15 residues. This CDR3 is CASSPGTGGHNEQFF. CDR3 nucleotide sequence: TGTGCCAGCTCACCAGGGACAGGGGGCCACAATGAGCAGTTCTTC.

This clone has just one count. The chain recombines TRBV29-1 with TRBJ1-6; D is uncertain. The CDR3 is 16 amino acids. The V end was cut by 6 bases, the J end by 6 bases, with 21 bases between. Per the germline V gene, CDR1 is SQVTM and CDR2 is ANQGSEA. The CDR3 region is CSVLDRPLNRNSPLHF. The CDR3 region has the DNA TGCAGCGTGCTGGATCGACCCCTTAATCGTAATTCACCCCTCCACTTT. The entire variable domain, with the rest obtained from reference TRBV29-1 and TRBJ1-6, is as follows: SAVISQKPSRDICQRGTSLTIQCQVDSQVTMMFWYRQQPGQSLTLIATANQGSEATYESGFVIDKFPISRPNLTFSTLTVSNMSPEDSSIYLCSVLDRPLNRNSPLHFGNGTRLTVT.

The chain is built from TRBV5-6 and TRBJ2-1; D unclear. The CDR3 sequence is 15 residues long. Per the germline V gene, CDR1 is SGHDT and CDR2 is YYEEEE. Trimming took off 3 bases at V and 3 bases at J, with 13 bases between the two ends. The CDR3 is CASSSKDGDYNEQFF. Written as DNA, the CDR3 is TGTGCCAGCAGCTCCAAAGACGGTGACTACAATGAGCAGTTCTTC.

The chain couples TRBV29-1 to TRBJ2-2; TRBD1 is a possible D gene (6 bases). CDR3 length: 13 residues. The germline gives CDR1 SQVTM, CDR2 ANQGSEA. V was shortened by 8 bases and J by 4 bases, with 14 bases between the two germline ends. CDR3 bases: TGCAGCAGTAGTGGGGGCGTCACCGGGGAGCTGTTTTTT. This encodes CSSSGGVTGELFF.

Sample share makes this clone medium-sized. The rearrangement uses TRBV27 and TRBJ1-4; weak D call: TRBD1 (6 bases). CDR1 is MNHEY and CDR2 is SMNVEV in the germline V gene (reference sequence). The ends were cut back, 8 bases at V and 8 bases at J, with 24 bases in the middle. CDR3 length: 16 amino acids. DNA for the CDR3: TGTGCCAGCTCCGATGGCTTGCACAGGGTTCGCGAAAAACTGTTTTTT. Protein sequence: CASSDGLHRVREKLFF.

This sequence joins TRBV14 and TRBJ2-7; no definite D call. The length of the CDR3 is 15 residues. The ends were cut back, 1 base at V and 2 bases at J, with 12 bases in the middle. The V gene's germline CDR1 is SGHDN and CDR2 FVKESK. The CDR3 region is CASSQGPLRPYEQYF. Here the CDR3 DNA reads TGTGCCAGCAGCCAAGGCCCTTTGCGACCCTACGAGCAGTACTTC.

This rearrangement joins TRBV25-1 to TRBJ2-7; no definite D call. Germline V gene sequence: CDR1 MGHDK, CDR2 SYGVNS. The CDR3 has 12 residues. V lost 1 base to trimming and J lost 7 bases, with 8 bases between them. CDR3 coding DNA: TGTGCCAGCAGTGAATTTGATGGAGAGCAGTACTTC. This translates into CASSEFDGEQYF.

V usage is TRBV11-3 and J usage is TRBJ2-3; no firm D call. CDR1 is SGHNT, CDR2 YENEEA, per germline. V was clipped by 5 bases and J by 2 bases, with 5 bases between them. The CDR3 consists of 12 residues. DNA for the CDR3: TGTGCCAGCAGCCTCCACACAGATACGCAGTATTTT. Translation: CASSLHTDTQYF. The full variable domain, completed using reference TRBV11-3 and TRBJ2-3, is EAGVVQSPRYKIIEKKQPVAFWCNPISGHNTLYWYLQNLGQGPELLIRYENEEAVDDSQLPKDRFSAERLKGVDSTLKIQPAELGDSAVYLCASSLHTDTQYFGPGTRLTVL.

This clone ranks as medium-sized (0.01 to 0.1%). The CDR3 protein is CASHYREVYEQYF. The CDR3 DNA reads TGTGCCAGCCACTACAGGGAGGTGTACGAGCAGTACTTC. The chain uses TRBV5-6 and TRBJ2-7; TRBD1 or TRBD2 may be the D gene (6 bases each). The CDR3 is 13 residues long. Germline V gives CDR1 SGHDT, CDR2 YYEEEE. V was cut by 7 bases and J by 4 bases, with 15 bases left in between.

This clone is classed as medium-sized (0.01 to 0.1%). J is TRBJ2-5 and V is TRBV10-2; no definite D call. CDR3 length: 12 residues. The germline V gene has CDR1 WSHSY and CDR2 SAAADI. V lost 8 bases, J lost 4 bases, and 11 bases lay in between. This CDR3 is CASYDRRETQYF. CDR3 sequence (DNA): TGCGCCAGCTACGATAGACGAGAGACCCAGTACTTC.

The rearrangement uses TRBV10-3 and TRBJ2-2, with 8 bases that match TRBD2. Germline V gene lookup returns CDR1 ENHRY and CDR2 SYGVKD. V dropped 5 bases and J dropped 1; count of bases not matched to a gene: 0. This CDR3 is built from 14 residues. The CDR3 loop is CAISRGGNTGELFF. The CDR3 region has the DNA TGTGCCATCAGTCGGGGGGGGAACACCGGGGAGCTGTTTTTT.